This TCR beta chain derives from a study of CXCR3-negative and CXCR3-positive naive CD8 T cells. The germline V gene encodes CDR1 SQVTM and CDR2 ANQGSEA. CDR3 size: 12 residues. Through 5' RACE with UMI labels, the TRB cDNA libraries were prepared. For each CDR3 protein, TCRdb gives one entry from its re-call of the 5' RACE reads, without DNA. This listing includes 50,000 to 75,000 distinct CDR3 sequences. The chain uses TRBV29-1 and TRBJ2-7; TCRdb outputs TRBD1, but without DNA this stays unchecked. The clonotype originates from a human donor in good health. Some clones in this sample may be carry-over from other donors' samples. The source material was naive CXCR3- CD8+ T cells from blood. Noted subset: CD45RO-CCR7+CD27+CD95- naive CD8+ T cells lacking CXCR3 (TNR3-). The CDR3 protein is CSVEAGGSEQYF.